The 27 T cell receptor beta chains presented below share a single source sample, sequenced in a study of tumor-infiltrating lymphocytes in primary liver carcinoma. It was from roughly 20-30 mg of unsorted bulk tissue that RNA and DNA were co-extracted. With roughly 0.5 ug total RNA as template and a constant-region primer, TCR beta cDNA was made. Generation of the TCR beta libraries relied on three nested multiplex PCR rounds using slightly modified ARM-PCR. The two initial PCR rounds, nine to eleven cycles each, used TRBV1-TRBV30 forward and C-beta reverse primers. TCRdb passed the multiplex PCR reads through MiXCR, listing each CDR3 protein once. Among 55,000 to 65,000 distinct CDR3 sequences listed, 55% to 75% were seen once. Sequences were obtained from liver tumor tissue from sampling region 2. Specified subset: tumor region T2, inferior pole. These receptors came from a man aged 40-49 years with primary liver carcinoma and hepatitis B virus infection.

In this sample, this clonotype turned up many times. V usage is TRBV29-1 and J usage is TRBJ2-7; D not certain. Trimming took 4 bases from V and 0 from J, leaving 10 bases between them. Germline V CDR1 and CDR2: SQVTM, ANQGSEA. This CDR3 is 13 amino acids long. The CDR3 reads CSVAGVPSYEQYF. In DNA form, the CDR3 reads TGCAGCGTTGCAGGTGTTCCCTCCTACGAGCAGTACTTC.

Points on this clonotype: Relative to the germline gene, one junction end is altered; a read error may explain this. The chain has TRBV29-1 and TRBJ1-4; D perhaps matches TRBD1 (5 bases). The germline V gene has CDR1 SQVTM and CDR2 ANQGSEA. The CDR3 has 13 residues. CDR3 sequence (DNA): TGCAACGTTGAAGGCAGGGATGGGGAAAAACTGTTTTTT. Translated: CNVEGRDGEKLFF. Based on the CDR3 plus reference TRBV29-1 and TRBJ1-4, the full variable domain is SAVISQKPSRDICQRGTSLTIQCQVDSQVTMMFWYRQQPGQSLTLIATANQGSEATYESGFVIDKFPISRPNLTFSTLTVSNMSPEDSSIYLCNVEGRDGEKLFFGSGTQLSVL.

For this clonotype: A much larger clone sits a single nucleotide away, making a read error possible. The gene calls are TRBV29-1 and TRBJ2-3; D may correspond to TRBD1 or TRBD2 (6 bases each). The germline CDR1 and CDR2 sequences are SQVTM and ANQGSEA. The CDR3 contains 12 residues. The CDR3 reads CSDEEEAGQSYF. The DNA for the CDR3 is TGCAGCGATGAAGAAGAGGCGGGACAATCGTATTTT.

This clonotype occurred many times. This chain links TRBV5-1 with TRBJ2-5, with 9 bases lining up with TRBD2. From germline, CDR1 is SGHRS and CDR2 YFSETQ. V shed 0 bases, J shed 2 bases, and the junction held 5 bases outside the gene matches. This CDR3 is built from 16 residues. The CDR3 sequence is CASSLEASGMQETQYF. The CDR3 bases are TGCGCCAGCAGCTTGGAGGCTAGCGGGATGCAAGAGACCCAGTACTTC.

As regards this clonotype: It may be a read error: a sequence one base away is much more abundant. This likely comes from a read error, as the CDR3 has no conserved phenylalanine or tryptophan at its end. The chain uses TRBV11-3 and TRBJ1-1; D remains unclear. Germline V gene data show CDR1 as SGHNT and CDR2 as YENEEA. This CDR3 has 15 amino acids. V was cut by 5 bases and J by 5 bases, with 18 bases left in between. The CDR3 spells CASSPGSGWGTEAFS. Here the CDR3 DNA reads TGTGCCAGCAGCCCAGGATCCGGTTGGGGTACTGAAGCTTTCTCT.

Comment on this clonotype: Germline and junction disagree at one end, which may indicate a read error. The chain carries TRBV6-2 or TRBV6-3 and TRBJ1-5; 11 bases are shared with TRBD1. This CDR3 is built from 16 residues. The germline gives CDR1 MNHEY, CDR2 SVGEGT. CDR3 sequence reads: CASNRGQGVGNQPQHF. The CDR3, as DNA: TGTGCCAGCAATCGGGGACAGGGGGTTGGCAATCAGCCCCAACATTTT.

The chain is built from TRBV11-2 and TRBJ2-3, with 9 bases matching TRBD2. Trimming took 4 bases from V and 6 from J; bases not matched to a gene: 11. CDR3 length: 16 residues. Germline CDR1 SGHAT, CDR2 FQNNGV. The CDR3 spells CASSSPWGSGSDTQYF. The CDR3 region has the DNA TGTGCCAGCAGCTCTCCCTGGGGTAGCGGGAGCGATACGCAGTATTTT.

On this clonotype itself: A junction boundary mismatches the germline segment, possibly from a read error. The chain carries TRBV12-3 or TRBV12-4 and TRBJ2-1; 10 bases agree with TRBD2. The CDR3 has 16 residues. The CDR3 region has the DNA TGTGTCAGCAGCCTTCTAGGGAGCGGGAGGGGAAGTGAGCAGTTTTTC. Amino acid sequence: CVSSLLGSGRGSEQFF.

Remarks on this clonotype: The germline gene is not matched at one end of the junction; a read error may be the cause. CDR3 nucleotides: TGTGCCAGCAGTCGGACTAGCGACGTCTTTACCTACGAGCAATACTTC. Translating it yields CASSRTSDVFTYEQYF. V gene TRBV6-1 combines with J gene TRBJ2-7, with 9 bases aligning to TRBD2. The V gene's germline CDR1 is MNHNS and CDR2 SASEGT. The CDR3 is 16 amino acids.

This clonotype was seen more than once but under ten times. The chain has TRBV12-3 or TRBV12-4 and TRBJ1-1; D is uncertain. Between the trimmed V and J ends, which lost 6 bases and 0 bases, there was a span of 23 bases. The CDR3 contains 18 residues. The CDR3 bases are TGTGCCAGCAGCCCTGACTCACCAGCCCAGTGGATGAACACTGAAGCTTTCTTT. It is translated as CASSPDSPAQWMNTEAFF.

To note about this clonotype: One end of the junction is discordant with germline, which a read error may explain. This chain links TRBV11-2 with TRBJ1-6; TRBD1 aligns across 12 bases. The CDR3 contains 16 residues. From germline, CDR1 is SGHAT and CDR2 FQNNGV. Written as DNA, the CDR3 is TGTGCCAGTAGCATATTGTCGGGACAGGGGGCTTTACCCTTCCACTTT. This sequence encodes CASSILSGQGALPFHF.

This clonotype has a count of ten or more. This sequence joins TRBV29-1 and TRBJ2-3, with D tentatively TRBD2 (5 bases). Deletions cut 1 base from V and 0 bases from J, with 8 bases between. CDR3 length equals 14 residues. Germline CDR1 SQVTM, CDR2 ANQGSEA. The CDR3 region is CSVEVGVSTDTQYF. Written as DNA, the CDR3 is TGCAGCGTTGAAGTGGGAGTAAGCACAGATACGCAGTATTTT.

Comment on this clonotype: Relative to the germline gene, one junction end is altered; a read error may explain this. J is TRBJ2-1 and V is TRBV11-3; the D gene is possibly TRBD1 (5 bases). The CDR3 sequence is 14 residues long. Germline V CDR1 and CDR2: SGHNT, YENEEA. The CDR3 here is CASGLGVSNNEQFF. The CDR3, as DNA: TGTGCCAGCGGCTTAGGGGTCAGCAACAATGAGCAGTTCTTC.

The rearrangement links TRBV11-2 to TRBJ2-5; D perhaps matches TRBD2 (7 bases). This CDR3 contains 16 residues. Germline V gene data show CDR1 as SGHAT and CDR2 as FQNNGV. CDR3: CSDSQTHGGGKETQYF. DNA for the CDR3: TGTTCCGACAGCCAAACTCATGGCGGGGGCAAAGAGACCCAGTACTTC.

Comments on this clonotype: Because the CDR3 is missing its conserved closing phenylalanine or tryptophan, this is likely a read error. Because the CDR3's place on the DNA is in doubt, the DNA is left out and the CDR3 is given as listed by TCRdb. V and J are TRBV11-3 and TRBJ2-5. The CDR3 is 13 residues long, ends included. Germline V gene data show CDR1 as SGHNT and CDR2 as YENEEA. The CDR3 protein is CASSWGSQETKYS.

This clonotype has just one count. The chain carries TRBV14 and TRBJ2-1; D unclear. V was pared by 6 bases and J by 7 bases, with 22 bases between. This CDR3 comprises 16 residues. The germline V gene encodes CDR1 SGHDN and CDR2 FVKESK. In DNA form, the CDR3 reads TGTGCCAGCAGTGCCGTAGTGGGATGGGTAAAGAATGAGCAGTTCTTC. This codes for CASSAVVGWVKNEQFF. The complete variable domain, with remaining parts taken from reference TRBV14 and TRBJ2-1, reads EAGVTQFPSHSVIEKGQTVTLRCDPISGHDNLYWYRRVMGKEIKFLLHFVKESKQDESGMPNNRFLAERTGGTYSTLKVQPAELEDSGVYFCASSAVVGWVKNEQFFGPGTRLTVL.

On this clonotype itself: This sequence may be a read error, since a much larger clone differs from it by one base. The chain is built from TRBV14 and TRBJ2-1; 7 bases fit TRBD2. The CDR3 covers 18 residues. CDR1 is SGHDN and CDR2 is FVKESK in the germline V gene. Trimming removed 1 base from V and 7 bases from J; junction bases left unmatched: 16. This CDR3 is CASSQAIAGLAEANEQFF. Here the CDR3 DNA reads TGTGCCAGCAGCCAAGCGATTGCCGGGCTAGCGGAAGCAAATGAGCAGTTCTTC. The variable domain in full, with the rest retrieved from reference TRBV14 and TRBJ2-1, is EAGVTQFPSHSVIEKGQTVTLRCDPISGHDNLYWYRRVMGKEIKFLLHFVKESKQDESGMPNNRFLAERTGGTYSTLKVQPAELEDSGVYFCASSQAIAGLAEANEQFFGPGTRLTVL.

A note on this clonotype: A junction boundary mismatches the germline segment, possibly from a read error. This rearrangement joins TRBV11-2 to TRBJ2-5, with D possibly matching TRBD2 (5 bases). CDR3 length: 13 residues. CDR1 SGHAT and CDR2 FQNNGV come from the germline V gene. The CDR3 spells CASGLTGMETQYF. The DNA for the CDR3 is TGTGCCAGCGGCTTAACGGGGATGGAGACCCAGTACTTC.

Details on this clonotype: This may arise from a read error, as a much more abundant clone is one base away. The chain joins TRBV11-2 to TRBJ2-7, with TRBD2 matching over 12 bases. The germline CDR1 and CDR2 sequences are SGHAT and FQNNGV. CDR3 length equals 16 residues. The CDR3 protein is CASGLRTSGVSYEQYF. The CDR3 DNA follows: TGTGCCAGCGGCTTGCGGACTAGCGGGGTCTCCTACGAGCAGTACTTC.

Concerning this clonotype itself: A much more abundant neighbour one base away suggests this may be a read error. V is TRBV25-1 and J is TRBJ1-2; 9 bases agree with TRBD1. Looked up from germline, CDR1 is MGHDK and CDR2 is SYGVNS. The CDR3 has 14 amino acids. Here the CDR3 DNA reads TGTGCCAGCAGTGGGGGACAGGGCAACTGTGGCTACACCTTC. Translating it yields CASSGGQGNCGYTF.

Details on this clonotype: This could be a read error, since a much larger clone is one nucleotide away. CDR3 protein: CAAEGGTSGIQEAQYF. CDR3 coding DNA: TGTGCCGCAGAGGGCGGGACAAGTGGCATCCAAGAGGCCCAGTACTTC. The V call is TRBV7-9, the J call TRBJ2-5, with D perhaps given as TRBD1 or TRBD2 (6 bases each). The CDR3 is made up of 16 amino acids. Per the germline V gene, CDR1 is SEHNR and CDR2 is FQNEAQ (reference sequence).

The chain carries TRBV5-4 and TRBJ2-3; D not resolved. V lost 3 bases and J lost 5, with 10 bases in between. The CDR3 sequence is 13 residues long. Germline V gene sequence: CDR1 SGHNT, CDR2 YYREEE (reference sequence). The CDR3 reads CASSSAGEDTQYF. Here the CDR3 DNA reads TGTGCCAGCAGCTCTGCTGGGGAAGATACGCAGTATTTT.

V and J are TRBV7-9 and TRBJ2-5; 7 bases are shared with TRBD2. Germline assignment: CDR1 SEHNR and CDR2 FQNEAQ (reference sequence). The CDR3 contains 14 residues. J lost 0 bases, V lost 11 bases, and 9 bases had no gene match. The CDR3 sequence is CAGGEDLHQETQYF. CDR3 coding DNA: TGTGCCGGGGGGGAGGATCTCCACCAAGAGACCCAGTACTTC.

To note about this clonotype: One junction end disagrees with the germline gene, perhaps due to a read error. The rearrangement uses TRBV4-1 and TRBJ2-1; no reliable D call. The germline gives CDR1 MGHRA, CDR2 YSYEKL. This CDR3 has 15 residues. Written as DNA, the CDR3 is TGTGCCAGCAGCCCGCTCTGTGACAACAACAATGAGCAGTTCTTC. Translating gives CASSPLCDNNNEQFF.

The count of this clonotype is one. Germline and junction disagree at one end, which may indicate a read error. V usage is TRBV5-1 and J usage is TRBJ2-2, with 12 bases identical to TRBD2. There are 17 residues in the CDR3. Germline V CDR1 and CDR2: SGHRS, YFSETQ. DNA for the CDR3: TGTGCCAGCAGCTTCGAAACTAGCGGGAGGAACACCAGGGAGCTGTTTTTT. Translating gives CASSFETSGRNTRELFF.

V usage is TRBV6-5 and J usage is TRBJ2-1; D might be TRBD1 (6 bases). Germline V gene data show CDR1 as MNHEY and CDR2 as SVGAGI. The germline V and J ends were trimmed by 8 bases and 8 bases, with 16 bases remaining between them. This CDR3 contains 13 residues. The CDR3 bases are TGTGCCAGCTGTGGACAGAGGAACGATGAGCAGTTCTTC. Translation: CASCGQRNDEQFF.

On this clonotype itself: A read error is possible here, since a much larger clone lies one base away. As the CDR3 is not closed by the conserved phenylalanine or tryptophan, this likely results from a read error. The chain carries TRBV14 and TRBJ1-1; D gene ambiguous. Trimming cost V 1 base and J 0 bases, with 6 bases left between them. This CDR3 has 14 residues. CDR1 SGHDN and CDR2 FVKESK come from the germline V gene. The CDR3 nucleotides are TGTGCCAGCAGCCAAGCAGATTTGAACACTGAAGCTTTCTCT. Protein: CASSQADLNTEAFS.